Listed below are T cell receptor beta chains from one sample, sequenced in a study of T cell responses to AZD1222 COVID-19 vaccine. Assay: immunoSEQ multiplex PCR; the TCRdb copy retains only in-frame clones and omits some. This sample has about 100,000 clones, with about 89% found just once. The sample in question was peripheral blood, obtained on day 0 of AZD1222 vaccination. Receptors were obtained from an adult in good health. The CDR3 runs from the conserved cysteine through the conserved F or W. The order of the fields is clone size, D gene, J gene, V gene, CDR3 protein, CDR3 DNA. A D gene is named only where the DNA matches it firmly. Only part of the rows carry a size: once, few, many, or a class if the clone is expanded.

-,-,TRBJ2-2,TRBV11-2,CASSLTSFTGELFF,TGTGCCAGCAGCTTGACTAGTTTTACCGGGGAGCTGTTTTTT
-,-,TRBJ2-7,TRBV6-5,CASAGQYYEQYF,TGTGCCAGCGCGGGACAATACTACGAGCAGTACTTC
-,-,TRBJ1-2,TRBV6-1,CASSESGGSTIYGYTF,TGTGCCAGCAGTGAGTCCGGGGGGAGTACCATCTATGGCTACACCTTC
few,-,TRBJ1-4,TRBV7-9,CASSLAGGTNEKLFF,TGTGCCAGCAGCTTAGCTGGGGGGACTAATGAAAAACTGTTTTTT
-,-,TRBJ2-1,TRBV1,CTSSHPRLAGVNEQFF,TGCACCAGCAGCCATCCCAGACTAGCGGGAGTGAATGAGCAGTTCTTC
once,-,TRBJ2-3,TRBV5-1,CASSPPGATDTQYF,TGCGCCAGCAGCCCCCCGGGAGCCACAGATACGCAGTATTTT
-,-,TRBJ1-2,TRBV2,CASILWWGGIDGYTF,TGTGCCAGCATCCTTTGGTGGGGGGGAATAGATGGCTACACCTTC
-,-,TRBJ1-6,TRBV19,CASSMGIQGSPLHF,TGTGCCAGTAGTATGGGTATCCAAGGTTCACCCCTCCACTTT
-,TRBD2,TRBJ2-1,TRBV6-4,CASSDSGLAVYNEQFF,TGTGCCAGCAGTGACTCAGGACTAGCGGTGTACAATGAGCAGTTCTTC
-,-,TRBJ1-4,TRBV6-2/TRBV6-3,CASSYGIAGDNEKLFF,TGTGCCAGCAGTTACGGGATTGCGGGGGATAATGAAAAACTGTTTTTT
-,TRBD1,TRBJ1-2,TRBV10-3,CAISGSGTGSFYGYTF,TGTGCCATCAGTGGATCCGGGACAGGGTCATTCTATGGCTACACCTTC
-,-,TRBJ1-2,TRBV3-1/TRBV3-2,CASSQVFSGSNYGYTF,TGTGCCAGCAGCCAAGTTTTCTCAGGGAGCAACTATGGCTACACCTTC
-,-,TRBJ1-1,TRBV11-2,CASSFQGGWGDRAFF,TGTGCCAGCAGCTTCCAAGGCGGGTGGGGGGATAGGGCTTTCTTT
-,-,TRBJ1-5,TRBV27,CASSPLFEARQPQHF,TGTGCCAGCAGTCCCCTCTTTGAGGCGCGCCAGCCCCAGCATTTT
-,-,TRBJ2-7,TRBV28,CASSSVGPYEQYF,TGTGCCAGCAGTTCCGTGGGGCCCTACGAGCAGTACTTC
-,-,TRBJ1-5,TRBV29-1,CSVAIGNSNQPQHF,TGCAGCGTCGCCATCGGCAATAGCAATCAGCCCCAGCATTTT
-,TRBD1,TRBJ1-4,TRBV5-1,CASSIGTASPEKLFF,TGCGCCAGCAGCATAGGGACAGCTAGCCCTGAAAAACTGTTTTTT